Below, 32 T cell receptor beta chains from the same sample are listed, as sequenced in a study of shared clonotypes between healthy human individuals (dated by TCRdb to about 2020). Libraries came from the immunoSEQ multiplex PCR assay. Sourced from immuneACCESS, this table was stored by TCRdb with only in-frame sequences that have V and J called. A share of the clones is absent; for the studies checked, an unresolved V gene accounts for under half, and the remainder has no known explanation. The sample yields some 1,100,000 clones; approximately 80% were counted once. The leading ten clones occupy 0.4% to 0.55% of the sample. Sequencing was carried out using memory CD4+ T cells from PBMCs. The cell subset or site label, read with the paper, signifies: CD45RA-negative fraction. These receptors were taken from a young man in good health. Some clones in this sample may be carry-over from other donors' samples.

The V and J genes are TRBV9 and TRBJ1-2; no firm D call. Germline assignment: CDR1 SGDLS and CDR2 YYNGEE. The length of the CDR3 is 15 residues. The V and J ends lost 0 bases and 0 bases respectively, with 9 bases between them. Here the CDR3 DNA reads TGTGCCAGCAGCGTAGAGGCAGACGCTAACTATGGCTACACCTTC. This gives the protein CASSVEADANYGYTF.

This chain joins TRBV11-3 and TRBJ2-2; maybe TRBD2 (7 bases). The germline gives CDR1 SGHNT, CDR2 YENEEA. Trimming shortened V by 5 bases and J by 3 bases, and 16 bases separated the two germline ends. The CDR3 is 16 residues long. CDR3 protein: CASSPRQAGDTGELFF. CDR3 nucleotides: TGTGCCAGCAGCCCCCGACAGGCGGGGGACACCGGGGAGCTGTTTTTT.

This clone was counted a few times. V gene TRBV7-9 combines with J gene TRBJ2-7; 14 bases align to TRBD2. The trim removed 6 bases at V and 6 bases at J, leaving 7 bases unmatched. CDR1 and CDR2 from the germline V gene are SEHNR and FQNEAQ (reference sequence). The CDR3 consists of 15 residues. Written as DNA, the CDR3 is TGTGCCAGCAGGGGGACTAGCGGGAGTAAGGGCGAGCAGTACTTC. This codes for CASRGTSGSKGEQYF. Together with reference TRBV7-9 and TRBJ2-7, the CDR3 gives the full variable domain: DTGVSQNPRHKITKRGQNVTFRCDPISEHNRLYWYRQTLGQGPEFLTYFQNEAQLEKSRLLSDRFSAERPKGSFSTLEIQRTEQGDSAMYLCASRGTSGSKGEQYFGPGTRLTVT.

The chain uses TRBV7-9 and TRBJ2-7; maybe TRBD1 (6 bases). Trimming removed 2 bases from V and 0 bases from J, with 17 bases in between. The CDR3 runs 17 residues. Germline V lookup: CDR1 SEHNR, CDR2 FQNEAQ (reference sequence). CDR3 in DNA: TGTGCCAGCAGCTTACGCGACAGGACTTCTAACTCCTACGAGCAGTACTTC. Its protein is CASSLRDRTSNSYEQYF.

This clone was counted once. The chain couples TRBV7-2 to TRBJ1-1; no clear D. Germline V gene lookup returns CDR1 SGHTA and CDR2 FQGNSA. Deletions cut 0 bases from V and 6 bases from J, with 8 bases between. CDR3 size: 13 residues. This CDR3 is CASSLALGAEAFF. CDR3 sequence (DNA): TGTGCCAGCAGCTTAGCTCTGGGAGCTGAAGCTTTCTTT.

The chain combines TRBV6-6 with TRBJ2-1; D is tentatively TRBD1 or TRBD2 (6 bases each). This CDR3 spans 14 amino acids. The V gene's germline CDR1 is MNHNY and CDR2 SVGAGI (reference sequence). CDR3 DNA sequence: TGTGCGAGTCGACGCGGGACATCGGTCAATGAGCAGTTCTTC. Translating it yields CASRRGTSVNEQFF.

The chain links TRBV4-1 to TRBJ2-7; possibly TRBD2 for D (6 bases). From germline, CDR1 is MGHRA and CDR2 YSYEKL. CDR3 size: 16 residues. The ends were cut back, 0 bases at V and 7 bases at J, with 19 bases in the middle. For the CDR3, the DNA is TGCGCCAGCAGCCAAGATCTGACGGGAGCCTCTGATGAGCAGTACTTC. Translation: CASSQDLTGASDEQYF.

As concerns this clone: Other DNA sequences in the sample encode the same CDR3. The chain links TRBV6-5 to TRBJ2-7, with 9 bases fitting TRBD1. This CDR3 region has 15 residues. V shed 0 bases and J 3 bases; nucleotides not matched to a gene: 3. Germline CDR1 MNHEY, CDR2 SVGAGI. The CDR3 bases are TGTGCCAGCAGTTACTCCCGGGACAGGGTCTACGAGCAGTACTTC. As protein: CASSYSRDRVYEQYF.

The chain is built from TRBV7-2 and TRBJ2-5; the D gene is possibly TRBD2 (6 bases). Trimming took off 7 bases at V and 4 bases at J, with 13 bases between the two ends. Germline V lookup: CDR1 SGHTA, CDR2 FQGNSA. This CDR3 region has 13 residues. The CDR3 region is CASKSVGGETQYF. The CDR3 region has the DNA TGTGCCAGCAAATCGGTGGGGGGAGAGACCCAGTACTTC.

This clone was detected only once. The chain recombines TRBV25-1 with TRBJ2-1; 8 nucleotides align to TRBD2. The J segment lost 5 bases and the V segment lost 2 bases, leaving 8 bases of the junction unmatched. CDR1 is MGHDK, CDR2 SYGVNS, per germline. There are 16 residues in the CDR3. The DNA for the CDR3 is TGTGCCAGCAGTGAACCAAGCGGGGGCGTCCACAATGAGCAGTTCTTC. It yields the protein CASSEPSGGVHNEQFF.

The chain carries TRBV6-6 and TRBJ2-7; D call uncertain. Germline lookup yields CDR1 MNHNY and CDR2 SVGAGI (reference sequence). The V gene lost 0 bases and the J gene lost 4 bases, with 10 bases spanning the gap. This CDR3 is 14 amino acids long. The CDR3 here is CASSYSNKGYEQYF. CDR3 sequence (DNA): TGTGCCAGCAGTTACTCGAATAAGGGATACGAGCAGTACTTC.

The CDR3 DNA reads as TGCAGTGCTAGAGAAGGGTATGGCTACACCTTC. It is translated as CSAREGYGYTF. The chain is built from TRBV20-1 and TRBJ1-2; D gene ambiguous. V gave up 0 bases and J gave up 5 bases, with 4 bases separating them. Germline CDR1 reads DFQATT; CDR2 reads SNEGSKA (reference sequence). CDR3 length: 11 amino acids.

The chain carries TRBV7-3 and TRBJ2-3; a possible D gene is TRBD1 (6 bases). Germline V gives CDR1 SGHTA, CDR2 FQGTGA. V lost 4 bases to trimming and J lost 3 bases, with 17 bases between them. The CDR3 extends over 16 amino acids. The chain's CDR3 is CASSSLTGVRTDTQYF. The DNA of the CDR3 is TGTGCCAGCAGCTCCCTGACAGGAGTGAGGACAGATACGCAGTATTTT. Using reference TRBV7-3 and TRBJ2-3 for the parts outside the CDR3, the full variable domain is GAGVSQTPSNKVTEKGKYVELRCDPISGHTALYWYRQSLGQGPEFLIYFQGTGAADDSGLPNDRFFAVRPEGSVSTLKIQRTERGDSAVYLCASSSLTGVRTDTQYFGPGTRLTVL.

The chain is built from TRBV28 and TRBJ2-1; D possibly corresponds to TRBD2 (7 bases). Trimming cost V 7 bases and J 0 bases, with 19 bases left between them. This CDR3 has 17 amino acids. Per the germline V gene, CDR1 is MDHEN and CDR2 is SYDVKM. The CDR3 DNA follows: TGTGCCAGCATCCTGGGGGGGGCGGATAGCTCCTACAATGAGCAGTTCTTC. It specifies CASILGGADSSYNEQFF.

As for this clone: The sample holds other DNA sequences that translate to the same CDR3. The genes are TRBV28 and TRBJ1-5, with TRBD1 as a possible D gene (6 bases). CDR3 length: 15 amino acids. CDR1 and CDR2 (germline): MDHEN, SYDVKM. Trimming shortened V by 3 bases and J by 4 bases, and 13 bases separated the two germline ends. DNA of the CDR3: TGTGCCAGCAGTTTCTCTGGACAGAGGAATCAGCCCCAGCATTTT. The encoded protein is CASSFSGQRNQPQHF.

This clone came up once. The chain joins TRBV7-2 to TRBJ2-3, with 11 bases that match TRBD2. V trimming: 5 bases; J trimming: 4 bases; junction bases outside the gene matches: 5. Germline values: CDR1 SGHTA, CDR2 FQGNSA. The CDR3 runs 15 residues. The CDR3 spells CASSLLAGGADTQYF. The CDR3 DNA reads TGTGCCAGCAGCCTCTTAGCGGGAGGGGCAGATACGCAGTATTTT.

The chain carries TRBV27 and TRBJ1-5, with D uncertain. CDR3 size: 13 residues. V lost 2 bases and J lost 5, with 7 bases in between. Germline V gene lookup returns CDR1 MNHEY and CDR2 SMNVEV (reference sequence). CDR3: CASSLMGDQPQHF. The CDR3 DNA reads as TGTGCCAGCAGTTTAATGGGTGATCAGCCCCAGCATTTT.

The CDR3 DNA sequence: TGTGCCTGGAGTCCACGGCCGGGACTAGCGGGAGGGCAGTTCTTC. It specifies CAWSPRPGLAGGQFF. The chain is built from TRBV30 and TRBJ2-1; 15 bases agree with TRBD2. The CDR3 loop spans 15 amino acids. Per germline, CDR1 GTSNPN and CDR2 SVGIG (reference sequence). With 2 bases clipped from V and 12 bases from J, the junction kept 8 bases outside the gene matches. Together with reference TRBV30 and TRBJ2-1, the CDR3 gives the full variable domain: SQTIHQWPATLVQPVGSPLSLECTVEGTSNPNLYWYRQAAGRGLQLLFYSVGIGQISSEVPQNLSASRPQDRQFILSSKKLLLSDSGFYLCAWSPRPGLAGGQFFGPGTRLTVL.

This chain joins TRBV11-2 and TRBJ1-4, with D perhaps matching TRBD1 (5 bases). The CDR3 has 15 amino acids. Germline loops: CDR1 SGHAT, CDR2 FQNNGV. Trimming removed 3 bases at V and 7 bases at J, with 15 bases between. The CDR3 reads CASSFQGRRGEKLFF. The CDR3 DNA reads as TGTGCCAGCAGCTTTCAGGGCCGGAGAGGTGAAAAACTGTTTTTT. The full variable domain, with the rest looked up from reference TRBV11-2 and TRBJ1-4, is EAGVAQSPRYKIIEKRQSVAFWCNPISGHATLYWYQQILGQGPKLLIQFQNNGVVDDSQLPKDRFSAERLKGVDSTLKIQPAKLEDSAVYLCASSFQGRRGEKLFFGSGTQLSVL.

The chain links TRBV9 to TRBJ2-2, with no clear D. V lost 4 bases to trimming and J lost 5 bases, with 6 bases between them. The CDR3 has 12 amino acids. The V gene's germline CDR1 is SGDLS and CDR2 YYNGEE. This CDR3 reads CASSPRTGELFF. CDR3 bases: TGTGCCAGCAGCCCCCGAACCGGGGAGCTGTTTTTT.

This clone was counted a few times. This sequence joins TRBV27 and TRBJ2-7; 8 bases map to TRBD2. The CDR3 covers 16 residues. CDR1 is MNHEY, CDR2 SMNVEV, per germline (reference sequence). V gave up 4 bases and J gave up 3 bases; unmatched junction bases: 11. The chain's CDR3 is CASSSLLQRGFYEQYF. The CDR3 nucleotides read TGTGCCAGCAGTTCTCTACTCCAGCGGGGGTTCTACGAGCAGTACTTC.

A note on this clone: The sample contains more than one DNA sequence encoding this CDR3. The rearrangement links TRBV7-6 to TRBJ2-5; D unresolved. The CDR3 runs to 13 residues. Germline V gene data show CDR1 as SGHVS and CDR2 as FNYEAQ. V gave up 5 bases and J gave up 4 bases, with 11 bases separating them. The CDR3 loop is CASSPRGGETQYF. CDR3 in DNA: TGTGCCAGCAGCCCCCGCGGCGGAGAGACCCAGTACTTC.

This chain joins TRBV2 and TRBJ1-2, with D maybe TRBD1 (5 bases). The CDR3 runs to 15 residues. V was clipped by 3 bases and J by 5 bases, with 16 bases between them. Germline assignment: CDR1 SNHLY and CDR2 FYNNEI. The CDR3 DNA sequence: TGTGCCAGCAGTGACGCTTTGTTGACAGCATATGGCTACACCTTC. It is translated as CASSDALLTAYGYTF.

CDR3 residues: CASSLLQIMSGANVLTF. The CDR3 DNA reads as TGCGCCAGCAGCTTGCTGCAGATAATGTCTGGGGCCAACGTCCTGACTTTC. The V gene is TRBV5-1, the J gene TRBJ2-6, with D hard to call. Germline-derived CDR1 and CDR2 are SGHRS and YFSETQ. The CDR3 sequence is 17 residues long. Trimming took off 1 base at V and 1 base at J, with 12 bases between the two ends.

This clone was counted a single time. This chain connects TRBV28 to TRBJ2-7, with 7 bases matching TRBD2. This CDR3 spans 14 amino acids. The J segment lost 6 bases and the V segment lost 6 bases, leaving 11 bases of the junction unmatched. Germline V gene lookup returns CDR1 MDHEN and CDR2 SYDVKM. The CDR3 loop is CASSKSRGVFEQYF. The CDR3 DNA sequence: TGTGCCAGCAGCAAGTCCCGGGGGGTTTTCGAGCAGTACTTC. Filled out from reference TRBV28 and TRBJ2-7, the complete variable domain reads DVKVTQSSRYLVKRTGEKVFLECVQDMDHENMFWYRQDPGLGLRLIYFSYDVKMKEKGDIPEGYSVSREKKERFSLILESASTNQTSMYLCASSKSRGVFEQYFGPGTRLTVT.

V gene TRBV30 combines with J gene TRBJ2-7; 8 bases agree with TRBD1. The CDR3 runs 13 residues. V dropped 1 base and J dropped 4; count of bases not matched to a gene: 3. In germline, CDR1 is GTSNPN, CDR2 SVGIG (reference sequence). The CDR3 DNA reads TGTGCCTGGAGTGACCAGGGGGCTTACGAGCAGTACTTC. It specifies CAWSDQGAYEQYF.

CDR3 DNA: TGTGCCAGCAGTGCCCGCAGGGGCGTTGTAGATACGCAGTATTTT. It is translated as CASSARRGVVDTQYF. The chain is built from TRBV6-1 and TRBJ2-3, with D possibly being TRBD1 (6 bases). Between the trimmed V and J ends, which lost 4 bases and 5 bases, there was a span of 16 bases. The CDR3 extends over 15 amino acids. Germline CDR1 and CDR2: MNHNS and SASEGT.

This clone was counted between two and nine times. The chain employs TRBV25-1 and TRBJ2-2, with D uncertain. Trimming shortened V by 0 bases and J by 4 bases, and 6 bases separated the two germline ends. CDR1 is MGHDK and CDR2 is SYGVNS in the germline V gene. The CDR3 covers 14 residues. CDR3 loop: CASSEYGSTGELFF. Here the CDR3 DNA reads TGTGCCAGCAGTGAATATGGGTCCACCGGGGAGCTGTTTTTT.

This clone was detected a few times. The chain joins TRBV18 to TRBJ2-2; 10 nucleotides align to TRBD1. The V segment lost 8 bases and the J segment 4 bases; nucleotides outside the gene matches: 7. Germline CDR1 reads KGHSH; CDR2 reads LQKENI. The CDR3 loop spans 15 amino acids. CDR3 amino acids: CASTAGTGATGELFF. The CDR3 DNA reads TGTGCCAGCACTGCCGGGACAGGGGCCACCGGGGAGCTGTTTTTT.

The V and J genes are TRBV2 and TRBJ2-5; 12 bases agree with TRBD2. This CDR3 spans 15 amino acids. The germline gives CDR1 SNHLY, CDR2 FYNNEI. Trimming at V came to 4 bases and at J to 2 bases, leaving 2 bases not matched to a gene. Here the CDR3 DNA reads TGTGCCAGCAGTGGGACTAGCGGGACACAAGAGACCCAGTACTTC. This codes for CASSGTSGTQETQYF. Together with reference TRBV2 and TRBJ2-5, the CDR3 gives the full variable domain: EPEVTQTPSHQVTQMGQEVILRCVPISNHLYFYWYRQILGQKVEFLVSFYNNEISEKSEIFDDQFSVERPDGSNFTLKIRSTKLEDSAMYFCASSGTSGTQETQYFGPGTRLLVL.

V is TRBV7-2 and J is TRBJ1-3; TRBD1 is a possible D gene (5 bases). This CDR3 contains 18 residues. From germline, CDR1 is SGHTA and CDR2 FQGNSA. V gave up 3 bases and J gave up 0 bases, with 18 bases separating them. The CDR3 region is CASSLPLPGRFSGNTIYF. CDR3 sequence (DNA): TGTGCCAGCAGCTTGCCCCTCCCGGGACGATTCTCTGGAAACACCATATATTTT.

This clone has just a few counts. The gene calls are TRBV19 and TRBJ2-7; TRBD1 matches at 7 bases. From germline, CDR1 is LNHDA and CDR2 SQIVND (reference sequence). The CDR3 is 14 residues long. The junction had 8 bases not matched to a gene; V was cut back by 5 bases and J by 4 bases. The CDR3 protein is CASSLKGTAYEQYF. The CDR3 DNA reads TGTGCCAGTAGTCTAAAGGGGACAGCTTACGAGCAGTACTTC. Complete variable domain (other parts from reference TRBV19 and TRBJ2-7): DGGITQSPKYLFRKEGQNVTLSCEQNLNHDAMYWYRQDPGQGLRLIYYSQIVNDFQKGDIAEGYSVSREKKESFPLTVTSAQKNPTAFYLCASSLKGTAYEQYFGPGTRLTVT.